A selection of T cell receptor beta chains follows, all from one sample in a study of blood T cell repertoires in COVID-19. The protocol was immunoSEQ multiplex PCR, while the TCRdb copy is restricted to in-frame clones and leaves out a portion. The sample contains fewer than 200,000 clones, 92% of which appear only once. Input material: peripheral blood. The receptors originated from a man aged 25 to 40 with COVID-19, enrolled during active disease. The CDR3 runs from the conserved cysteine through the conserved F or W. A D gene is named only where the DNA matches it firmly. Rows give clone size only sometimes, using once, few, many, or a class for an expanded clone.

j_gene: TRBJ1-6
d_gene: TRBD1
len: 15
v_gene: TRBV20-1
abundance: .
CDR3aa: CSASSGTGGNSPLHF
CDR3nt: TGCAGTGCTAGTTCCGGGACAGGGGGCAATTCACCCCTCCACTTT

j_gene: TRBJ1-1
d_gene: .
len: 13
v_gene: TRBV6-1
abundance: .
CDR3aa: CASSDRVSTEAFF
CDR3nt: TGTGCCAGCAGTGACAGGGTTAGCACTGAAGCTTTCTTT

j_gene: TRBJ2-4
d_gene: TRBD1
len: 16
v_gene: TRBV10-3
abundance: .
CDR3aa: CAISEGTGGAGNIQYF
CDR3nt: TGTGCCATCAGTGAAGGGACAGGGGGCGCGGGAAACATTCAGTACTTC

j_gene: TRBJ1-4
d_gene: TRBD1
len: 17
v_gene: TRBV28
abundance: .
CDR3aa: CASSLRAGTGWNEKLFF
CDR3nt: TGTGCCAGCAGTTTAAGGGCTGGGACAGGGTGGAATGAAAAACTGTTTTTT

j_gene: TRBJ1-1
d_gene: .
len: 11
v_gene: TRBV29-1
abundance: once
CDR3aa: CSAEITRGAFF
CDR3nt: TGCAGCGCCGAAATCACACGGGGAGCTTTCTTT

j_gene: TRBJ1-4
d_gene: TRBD1
len: 13
v_gene: TRBV6-5
abundance: .
CDR3aa: CASDRDRNEKLFF
CDR3nt: TGTGCCAGCGATCGGGACAGGAATGAAAAACTGTTTTTT

j_gene: TRBJ2-4
d_gene: .
len: 12
v_gene: TRBV7-9
abundance: .
CDR3aa: CASSSGPDIQYF
CDR3nt: TGTGCCAGCAGCTCAGGGCCGGACATTCAGTACTTC

j_gene: TRBJ2-2
d_gene: TRBD1
len: 15
v_gene: TRBV28
abundance: .
CDR3aa: CASSALTGRTGELFF
CDR3nt: TGTGCCAGCAGTGCATTGACAGGGCGCACCGGGGAGCTGTTTTTT

j_gene: TRBJ2-7
d_gene: TRBD2
len: 15
v_gene: TRBV7-8
abundance: .
CDR3aa: CASSLEAGGSYEQYF
CDR3nt: TGTGCCAGCAGCTTAGAAGCGGGAGGATCCTACGAGCAGTACTTC

j_gene: TRBJ2-5
d_gene: .
len: 14
v_gene: TRBV27
abundance: .
CDR3aa: CASSSLRVEETQYF
CDR3nt: TGTGCCAGCAGTTCCCTCAGGGTTGAAGAGACCCAGTACTTC

j_gene: TRBJ1-3
d_gene: TRBD1
len: 16
v_gene: TRBV5-1
abundance: .
CDR3aa: CASSSQTGLIGNTIYF
CDR3nt: TGCGCCAGCAGCTCGCAGACAGGGCTTATTGGAAACACCATATATTTT

j_gene: TRBJ2-7
d_gene: TRBD1
len: 14
v_gene: TRBV7-2
abundance: .
CDR3aa: CASSRTGGSYEQYF
CDR3nt: TGTGCCAGCAGCCGGACAGGGGGCAGTTACGAGCAGTACTTC

j_gene: TRBJ1-3
d_gene: .
len: 17
v_gene: TRBV4-2
abundance: .
CDR3aa: CASSQVASSRSGNTIYF
CDR3nt: TGTGCCAGCAGCCAAGTTGCGTCAAGTCGCTCTGGAAACACCATATATTTT

j_gene: TRBJ2-7
d_gene: .
len: 12
v_gene: TRBV7-9
abundance: .
CDR3aa: CALGGYTYEQYF
CDR3nt: TGTGCTCTGGGCGGGTATACCTACGAGCAGTACTTC

j_gene: TRBJ2-1
d_gene: .
len: 11
v_gene: TRBV19
abundance: once
CDR3aa: CASTAYNEQFF
CDR3nt: TGTGCCAGTACCGCGTACAATGAGCAGTTCTTC

j_gene: TRBJ2-1
d_gene: .
len: 11
v_gene: TRBV20-1
abundance: few
CDR3aa: CSARDRDEQFF
CDR3nt: TGCAGTGCTAGAGATCGAGATGAGCAGTTCTTC

j_gene: TRBJ1-2
d_gene: .
len: 14
v_gene: TRBV7-2
abundance: .
CDR3aa: CASSLQWDTYGYTF
CDR3nt: TGTGCCAGCAGCTTACAATGGGACACCTATGGCTACACCTTC

j_gene: TRBJ2-1
d_gene: .
len: 18
v_gene: TRBV2
abundance: .
CDR3aa: CASSEEGAVVPSYNEQFF
CDR3nt: TGTGCCAGCAGTGAAGAGGGAGCGGTAGTCCCCTCCTACAATGAGCAGTTCTTC

j_gene: TRBJ2-5
d_gene: TRBD2
len: 16
v_gene: TRBV23-1
abundance: .
CDR3aa: CASSPRAVAGKETQYF
CDR3nt: TGCGCCAGCAGTCCCCGAGCGGTAGCGGGAAAGGAGACCCAGTACTTC

j_gene: TRBJ2-5
d_gene: TRBD1
len: 15
v_gene: TRBV6-5
abundance: .
CDR3aa: CASSYLGQSQETQYF
CDR3nt: TGTGCCAGCAGTTACCTGGGACAGTCACAAGAGACCCAGTACTTC